The count of the clone carrying this T cell receptor (beta chain) is one. As yet, its antigen is unknown. PCR used 60 Vbeta primers and 13 Jbeta primers. Clones were sequenced by immunoSEQ multiplex PCR, and TCRdb holds only the in-frame ones, with some missing. Of approximately 130,000 clones in the sample, approximately 77% were seen once. The donors gave bone marrow, and they were healthy. This sample is part of a study of cytomegalovirus exposure and HLA in healthy donors. Points from the study as a whole: Analysis performed later showed TCR beta chains linked to HLA being more clonally expanded than equally common others.

Germline values: CDR1 KGHSH, CDR2 LQKENI. V was pared by 3 bases and J by 6 bases, with 21 bases between. The CDR3 loop spans 16 amino acids. The source material was PBMCs. The clonotype originates from a woman aged 40 to 49 in good health and CMV-seronegative. The genes are TRBV18 and TRBJ2-7, with D perhaps matching TRBD1 (5 bases). The CDR3: CASSPGQGPGSSEQYF. The CDR3 coding sequence is TGTGCCAGCTCACCCGGGCAGGGTCCCGGGTCGAGCGAGCAGTACTTC. Using reference TRBV18 and TRBJ2-7 for the parts outside the CDR3, the full variable domain is NAGVMQNPRHLVRRRGQEARLRCSPMKGHSHVYWYRQLPEEGLKFMVYLQKENIIDESGMPKERFSAEFPKEGPSILRIQQVVRGDSAAYFCASSPGQGPGSSEQYFGPGTRLTVT.